The clone carrying this T cell receptor (beta chain) has at least ten counts. Its specificity is unknown. Specified time point: newly diagnosed GD, antithyroid drugs for less than 3 months. PBMCs were the source of the RNA used for TCR sequencing. This specimen belongs to a study of regulatory T cells in long-lasting Graves disease. Overall study results and limits: Thyroid tissue went unexamined; only peripheral blood was analyzed. Persistent-disease Graves' patients showed less TCR diversity than new cases.

Building the TCR beta libraries relied on iRepertoire HTBI primers, and CDR3 regions underwent Arm-PCR. TCRdb analysed the multiplex PCR reads with MiXCR anew, one entry per CDR3 protein. The sample consists of 200,000 to 250,000 distinct CDR3 sequences, approximately 18% of them appearing once. V trimming: 3 bases; J trimming: 9 bases; junction bases outside the gene matches: 4. The V gene's germline CDR1 is SGHTA and CDR2 FQGNSA. The CDR3 covers 14 residues. The sample was also reused in another study, on T cells in Graves' hyperthyroidism and ophthalmopathy. This second study says: Disease duration under 2 months; hyperthyroidism patients were aged 18 to 65.

The gene calls are TRBV7-2 and TRBJ2-1; 11 bases are shared with TRBD2. The clonotype comes from a woman younger than 45 with Graves disease. This material consisted of peripheral blood mononuclear cells (PBMCs), taken at new diagnosis, from a patient treated with antithyroid drugs. The CDR3 nucleotides read TGTGCCAGCAGCTTTGAACTAGCGGGGGTTGAGCAGTTCTTC. Translation: CASSFELAGVEQFF.